What follows are 32 T cell receptor beta chains derived from one specimen sequenced in a study. TCRdb passed the RT-PCR reads through MiXCR, listing each CDR3 protein once. The sample holds almost 700,000 distinct CDR3 sequences, 13% to 15% seen once. Specimen: memory CD4+ T cells from blood. These receptors were taken from a female donor in good health, serving as a healthy control.

This clonotype was counted at least ten times. The chain links TRBV5-5 to TRBJ2-1, with 13 positions matching TRBD2. V lost 5 bases to trimming and J lost 2 bases; unmatched junction nucleotides: 1. The CDR3 runs 15 residues. CDR1 is SGHKS, CDR2 YYEKEE, per germline (reference sequence). CDR3 nucleotide sequence: TGTGCCAGCAGGACTAGCGGGGGGACCTACAATGAGCAGTTCTTC. Its translation is CASRTSGGTYNEQFF. Supplemented by reference TRBV5-5 and TRBJ2-1, the full variable domain reads DAGVTQSPTHLIKTRGQQVTLRCSPISGHKSVSWYQQVLGQGPQFIFQYYEKEERGRGNFPDRFSARQFPNYSSELNVNALLLGDSALYLCASRTSGGTYNEQFFGPGTRLTVL.

This sequence joins TRBV7-2 and TRBJ1-4; 9 bases agree with TRBD1. This CDR3 spans 14 amino acids. V gave up 5 bases and J gave up 8 bases; unmatched junction bases: 6. Germline V gene sequence: CDR1 SGHTA, CDR2 FQGNSA. Here the CDR3 reads CASSTYRGQEKLFF. The CDR3, as DNA: TGTGCCAGCAGCACCTACAGGGGGCAGGAAAAACTGTTTTTT.

This clonotype was seen more than once but under ten times. This chain links TRBV6-1 with TRBJ1-1; D perhaps matches TRBD1 (5 bases). This CDR3 comprises 14 residues. V was cut by 5 bases and J by 0 bases, with 10 bases left in between. Germline V gene lookup returns CDR1 MNHNS and CDR2 SASEGT. The CDR3, as DNA: TGTGCCAGCAGTCGGGACTTCATGAACACTGAAGCTTTCTTT. Protein sequence: CASSRDFMNTEAFF.

The chain is built from TRBV20-1 and TRBJ2-5, with TRBD1 matching over 9 bases. This CDR3 spans 14 amino acids. With 7 bases clipped from V and 5 bases from J, the junction kept 11 bases outside the gene matches. Per the germline V gene, CDR1 is DFQATT and CDR2 is SNEGSKA (reference sequence). The CDR3 loop is CSVPTGGSRETQYF. The CDR3 DNA reads TGCAGTGTCCCGACAGGGGGGTCCCGGGAGACCCAGTACTTC.

This rearrangement joins TRBV5-1 to TRBJ2-3; 11 bases are shared with TRBD2. This CDR3 region has 14 residues. CDR1 is SGHRS, CDR2 YFSETQ, per germline. Losses at the gene ends were 4 bases for V and 13 bases for J; bases not matched to a gene: 11. CDR3 in DNA: TGCGCCAGCAGCGCGGGGGAACTAGCGGGGGACAAGTATTTT. It yields the protein CASSAGELAGDKYF.

The chain combines TRBV7-2 with TRBJ2-2; 9 bases are shared with TRBD1. The CDR3 spans 19 residues. Trimming at V came to 5 bases and at J to 0 bases, leaving 13 bases not matched to a gene. The germline V gene encodes CDR1 SGHTA and CDR2 FQGNSA. In DNA form, the CDR3 reads TGTGCCAGCAGCATCCGGTACAGGGGGCGTAATACGAACACCGGGGAGCTGTTTTTT. Its translation is CASSIRYRGRNTNTGELFF.

The table lists this clonotype with a few counts. The chain is built from TRBV5-4 and TRBJ1-2; 10 bases match TRBD1. This CDR3 contains 15 residues. V was clipped by 4 bases and J by 8 bases; unmatched bases: 11. Germline values: CDR1 SGHNT, CDR2 YYREEE (reference sequence). CDR3 coding DNA: TGTGCCAGCAGCGATCAAACGACAGGGGGCTTCGGCTACACCTTC. Amino acids: CASSDQTTGGFGYTF.

This clonotype has just a few counts. The chain joins TRBV5-1 to TRBJ2-5; a weak D match, TRBD2 (5 bases). Trimming left V 4 bases short and J 1 base short, with 11 bases between. Germline lookup yields CDR1 SGHRS and CDR2 YFSETQ. The CDR3 length is 14 residues. DNA of the CDR3: TGCGCCAGCAGCCAGGATGGAGGCCAAGAGACCCAGTACTTC. The encoded protein is CASSQDGGQETQYF.

The chain employs TRBV12-3 or TRBV12-4 and TRBJ1-5; perhaps TRBD1 as D (5 bases). The CDR3 is 16 residues long. Trimming cost V 2 bases and J 2 bases, with 13 bases left between them. CDR3 DNA sequence: TGTGCCAGCAGTTTACGGCAGGGTCTAGGCAATCAGCCCCAGCATTTT. Translated, it gives CASSLRQGLGNQPQHF.

The chain employs TRBV6-2 or TRBV6-3 and TRBJ1-5, with D uncertain. Trimming stripped 6 bases from V and 7 bases from J, with 13 bases between. The CDR3 is 13 residues long. The germline gives CDR1 MNHEY, CDR2 SVGEGT. CDR3 protein: CASRKEIVQPQHF. The CDR3 DNA sequence: TGTGCCAGCAGAAAGGAGATCGTGCAGCCCCAGCATTTT.

This clonotype occurred once. The gene calls are TRBV12-3 or TRBV12-4 and TRBJ1-1; D might be TRBD1 (6 bases). Between the trimmed V and J ends, which lost 0 bases and 2 bases, there was a span of 16 bases. CDR3 length: 17 residues. Here the CDR3 reads CASSLALLTGGNTEAFF. CDR3 coding DNA: TGTGCCAGCAGTTTAGCGCTTTTGACAGGCGGTAACACTGAAGCTTTCTTT.

The table lists this clonotype with many counts. CDR3 residues: CASSRTSGSGTGELFF. CDR3 DNA sequence: TGCGCCAGCAGTCGGACTAGCGGGAGTGGGACCGGGGAGCTGTTTTTT. The chain couples TRBV5-1 to TRBJ2-2; 13 bases fit TRBD2. The CDR3 loop spans 16 amino acids. Germline trimming cut 5 bases from V and 5 bases from J; bases unmatched to any gene: 6. Germline CDR1 reads SGHRS; CDR2 reads YFSETQ.

The chain recombines TRBV27 with TRBJ2-3; unclear D gene. Germline V CDR1 and CDR2: MNHEY, SMNVEV (reference sequence). This CDR3 has 11 amino acids. V was clipped by 8 bases and J by 5 bases, with 8 bases between them. CDR3 sequence reads: CASRRIDTQYF. CDR3 DNA: TGTGCCAGCCGACGGATAGATACGCAGTATTTT.

This clonotype was picked up a small number of times. The V gene is TRBV12-3 or TRBV12-4, the J gene TRBJ1-1; D is perhaps TRBD1 (5 bases). Trimming removed 4 bases from V and 2 bases from J, with 5 bases in between. The CDR3 covers 12 residues. As DNA, the CDR3 is TGTGCCAGCAGTTGGGACAACACTGAAGCTTTCTTT. The encoded protein is CASSWDNTEAFF.

V usage is TRBV20-1 and J usage is TRBJ2-3; D is undetermined. Trimming removed 8 bases at V and 0 bases at J, with 12 bases between. CDR3 length equals 13 residues. CDR1 and CDR2 (germline): DFQATT, SNEGSKA (reference sequence). CDR3 loop: CSPRDLSTDTQYF. DNA of the CDR3: TGCAGTCCCCGAGACTTGAGCACAGATACGCAGTATTTT.

The table lists this clonotype with many counts. The rearrangement uses TRBV20-1 and TRBJ2-7; 7 bases map to TRBD2. CDR3 size: 16 residues. V lost 3 bases to trimming and J lost 4 bases; unmatched junction nucleotides: 15. Per germline, CDR1 DFQATT and CDR2 SNEGSKA (reference sequence). CDR3 nucleotides: TGCAGTGCTAGGGGGGATAAAAGGGAGGGCGCATACGAGCAGTACTTC. Protein: CSARGDKREGAYEQYF.

V gene TRBV5-1 combines with J gene TRBJ2-2; 8 positions agree with TRBD2. The CDR3 is made up of 16 amino acids. V lost 4 bases, J lost 0 bases, and 5 bases stayed unmatched. Germline values: CDR1 SGHRS, CDR2 YFSETQ. The DNA of the CDR3 is TGCGCCAGCAGCCTCCGGACTAGCCCGAACACCGGGGAGCTGTTTTTT. As protein: CASSLRTSPNTGELFF. The whole variable domain, filled in from reference TRBV5-1 and TRBJ2-2, reads KAGVTQTPRYLIKTRGQQVTLSCSPISGHRSVSWYQQTPGQGLQFLFEYFSETQRNKGNFPGRFSGRQFSNSRSEMNVSTLELGDSALYLCASSLRTSPNTGELFFGEGSRLTVL.

The chain carries TRBV20-1 and TRBJ1-5; 7 nucleotides align to TRBD1. CDR3 size: 18 residues. J was trimmed by 2 bases and V by 4 bases; bases with no gene match: 17. Germline V gene data show CDR1 as DFQATT and CDR2 as SNEGSKA (reference sequence). CDR3 bases: TGCAGTGCTAATCCTACGCCGACAGGGTTGCGGGGCAATCAGCCCCAGCATTTT. This codes for CSANPTPTGLRGNQPQHF.

Worth noting for this clonotype: A much larger clone differs by one base, so this may be a read error. The chain joins TRBV5-1 to TRBJ2-2; TRBD2 might be the D (5 bases). CDR1 and CDR2 from the germline V gene are SGHRS and YFSETQ. The CDR3 sequence is 15 residues long. In nucleotides, the CDR3 is TGCGCCATCAGCTTATCTAGCCCCAAGACCGGGGAGCTGTTTTTT. It yields the protein CAISLSSPKTGELFF.

A few counts support this clonotype. The chain joins TRBV7-2 to TRBJ1-3; a weak D match, TRBD1 (6 bases). The CDR3 loop spans 17 amino acids. V was trimmed by 1 base and J by 0 bases, leaving 13 bases between them. CDR1 and CDR2 from the germline V gene are SGHTA and FQGNSA. The CDR3: CASSLVGTLNSGNTIYF. DNA for the CDR3: TGTGCCAGCAGCTTAGTAGGGACATTGAACTCTGGAAACACCATATATTTT.

CDR3 amino acids: CASSLEALAMNTEAFF. In nucleotides, the CDR3 is TGTGCCAGCTCACTCGAGGCGCTGGCCATGAACACTGAAGCTTTCTTT. The rearrangement uses TRBV18 and TRBJ1-1; D gene ambiguous. V was pared by 4 bases and J by 0 bases, with 15 bases between. Per the germline V gene, CDR1 is KGHSH and CDR2 is LQKENI. This CDR3 spans 16 amino acids.

This clonotype was detected ten times or more. The chain recombines TRBV7-6 with TRBJ2-1, with D perhaps being TRBD1 or TRBD2 (5 bases each). V was clipped by 5 bases and J by 8 bases, with 16 bases between them. Looked up from germline, CDR1 is SGHVS and CDR2 is FNYEAQ. The CDR3 contains 14 residues. In nucleotides, the CDR3 is TGTGCCAGCAGCCCAGACAGAGGAGGCCATGAGCAGTTCTTC. Translated: CASSPDRGGHEQFF.

This clonotype was found a few times. V gene TRBV18 combines with J gene TRBJ2-2; no clear D gene. This CDR3 spans 15 amino acids. Germline CDR1 is KGHSH and CDR2 is LQKENI. Trimming removed 0 bases from V and 1 base from J, with 6 bases in between. CDR3 DNA sequence: TGTGCCAGCTCACCACCGGGCATGAACACCGGGGAGCTGTTTTTT. This gives the protein CASSPPGMNTGELFF.

V usage is TRBV5-1 and J usage is TRBJ1-1; maybe TRBD1 (6 bases). There are 14 residues in the CDR3. The germline CDR1 and CDR2 sequences are SGHRS and YFSETQ. V lost 0 bases to trimming and J lost 11 bases, with 17 bases between them. The CDR3 nucleotides read TGCGCCAGCAGCTTGGCCGGACAGAACGATCTGGCTTTCTTT. The encoded protein is CASSLAGQNDLAFF.

This clonotype appeared a few times. The rearrangement joins TRBV5-1 to TRBJ2-3, with 9 bases identical to TRBD2. The CDR3 is 14 amino acids. V dropped 4 bases and J dropped 4; count of bases not matched to a gene: 4. The germline gives CDR1 SGHRS, CDR2 YFSETQ. The CDR3 reads CASSPVAGADTQYF. In DNA, the CDR3 is TGCGCCAGCAGCCCCGTAGCGGGAGCAGATACGCAGTATTTT.

V usage is TRBV7-2 and J usage is TRBJ2-1; TRBD1 agrees at 10 bases. This CDR3 region has 17 residues. The trim removed 3 bases at V and 6 bases at J, leaving 11 bases unmatched. CDR1 SGHTA and CDR2 FQGNSA come from the germline V gene. Here the CDR3 DNA reads TGTGCCAGCAGCTTGGCCTCGACAGGGGGCTTCGGCAATGAGCAGTTCTTC. Its protein product is CASSLASTGGFGNEQFF.

This sequence joins TRBV6-6 and TRBJ2-1; TRBD2 might be the D (7 bases). The germline V gene has CDR1 MNHNY and CDR2 SVGAGI (reference sequence). The V end was cut by 8 bases, the J end by 4 bases, with 18 bases between. The CDR3 consists of 15 residues. This CDR3 reads CASVVRGALYNEQFF. In DNA form, the CDR3 reads TGTGCCAGCGTCGTTCGGGGGGCGCTATACAATGAGCAGTTCTTC.

This clonotype was recorded a few times. The chain carries TRBV7-2 and TRBJ1-3; D gene uncertain. Germline V CDR1 and CDR2: SGHTA, FQGNSA. The CDR3 consists of 14 residues. Trimming cost V 4 bases and J 0 bases, with 7 bases left between them. The CDR3 DNA follows: TGTGCCAGCAGCTCCAGAGTCTCTGGAAACACCATATATTTT. Translated: CASSSRVSGNTIYF.

This clonotype came up a few times. The rearrangement uses TRBV28 and TRBJ2-2; D not resolved. The germline gives CDR1 MDHEN, CDR2 SYDVKM. V lost 2 bases and J lost 5, with 6 bases in between. This CDR3 contains 13 residues. The CDR3 sequence is CASSLPETGELFF. The CDR3 nucleotides read TGTGCCAGCAGTTTACCCGAGACCGGGGAGCTGTTTTTT.

V is TRBV9 and J is TRBJ2-7, with a possible D match to TRBD2 (6 bases). CDR1 is SGDLS and CDR2 is YYNGEE in the germline V gene. Trimming stripped 0 bases from V and 3 bases from J, with 13 bases between. The CDR3 is 15 amino acids. CDR3 nucleotide sequence: TGTGCCAGCAGCGTAGTGTCTAGCGATTTCTACGAGCAGTACTTC. Its translation: CASSVVSSDFYEQYF.

The chain is built from TRBV7-8 and TRBJ1-1; a weak D match, TRBD1 (5 bases). The length of the CDR3 is 14 residues. Trimming took off 4 bases at V and 11 bases at J, with 20 bases between the two ends. Per germline, CDR1 SGHVS and CDR2 FQNEAQ. CDR3 sequence: CASSSQSGGSLAFF. DNA for the CDR3: TGTGCCAGCAGCTCCCAGTCGGGGGGGTCACTTGCTTTCTTT.

The chain combines TRBV5-1 with TRBJ2-5; weak D call: TRBD2 (6 bases). Trimming cost V 0 bases and J 3 bases, with 15 bases left between them. The CDR3 is made up of 16 amino acids. Germline V gene sequence: CDR1 SGHRS, CDR2 YFSETQ. The CDR3 sequence: CASSLAIAETEETQYF. The CDR3 DNA follows: TGCGCCAGCAGCTTGGCCATAGCGGAGACTGAAGAGACCCAGTACTTC.